Following are 19 T cell receptor beta chains from one sample sequenced in a study of cytomegalovirus exposure and HLA in healthy donors (dated by TCRdb to the late 2010s). The library was prepared using the immunoSEQ multiplex PCR assay. For the multiplex PCR, a mixture combining 60 forward primers for TCR Vbeta segments and 13 reverse primers for TCR Jbeta segments was used. Drawn from immuneACCESS, this table holds only the in-frame rearrangements with V and J called that TCRdb kept. Clones are partly lost; checked studies trace under half to an unresolved V gene and leave the rest unexplained. The sample has 150,000 to 200,000 clones on record, just under 80% of them singletons. The ten most abundant clones make up approximately 6.8% of the sample. The material sequenced was PBMCs. These receptor sequences come from a woman between 40 and 50 years old in good health and CMV-seropositive.

Only a few counts were recorded for this clone. V usage is TRBV5-4 and J usage is TRBJ1-3; TRBD1 aligns across 7 bases. CDR1 and CDR2 (germline): SGHNT, YYREEE (reference sequence). V lost 3 bases and J lost 8; bases outside the gene matches: 5. The CDR3 is 13 residues long. The DNA for the CDR3 is TGTGCCAGCAGCTCTCGACAGGGAGACACCATATATTTT. Translation: CASSSRQGDTIYF.

In nucleotides, the CDR3 is TGCGCCAGCAGCTTGGGGACAGGGGTTGAAGCTTTCTTT. This translates into CASSLGTGVEAFF. This sequence joins TRBV5-1 and TRBJ1-1; 9 positions agree with TRBD1. V trimming: 0 bases; J trimming: 7 bases; junction bases outside the gene matches: 1. The CDR3 contains 13 residues. Germline V lookup: CDR1 SGHRS, CDR2 YFSETQ. Full variable domain (remainder filled in from reference TRBV5-1 and TRBJ1-1): KAGVTQTPRYLIKTRGQQVTLSCSPISGHRSVSWYQQTPGQGLQFLFEYFSETQRNKGNFPGRFSGRQFSNSRSEMNVSTLELGDSALYLCASSLGTGVEAFFGQGTRLTVV.

CDR3 nucleotides: TGTGCCTGGAGTGTACCTGAGAGCTCGAGCTCCTACGAGCAGTACTTC. This encodes CAWSVPESSSSYEQYF. The genes are TRBV30 and TRBJ2-7; D is ambiguous. Trimming shortened V by 0 bases and J by 0 bases, and 15 bases separated the two germline ends. This CDR3 is built from 16 residues. Looked up from germline, CDR1 is GTSNPN and CDR2 is SVGIG (reference sequence).

The V and J genes are TRBV5-8 and TRBJ1-5; D possibly corresponds to TRBD1 (5 bases). V was clipped by 5 bases and J by 2 bases, with 14 bases between them. This CDR3 contains 15 residues. CDR1 is SGHTS and CDR2 is YDEGEE in the germline V gene. For the CDR3, the DNA is TGTGCCAGCAGTTCCCAGGGTTACGGCAATCAGCCCCAGCATTTT. The encoded protein is CASSSQGYGNQPQHF.

V and J are TRBV30 and TRBJ1-6; D may be TRBD1 (6 bases). CDR1 is GTSNPN, CDR2 SVGIG, per germline (reference sequence). CDR3 length: 13 amino acids. Trimming cost V 2 bases and J 7 bases, with 9 bases left between them. In DNA form, the CDR3 reads TGTGCCTGGAGTATACAGGGAAATTCACCCCTCCACTTT. It codes for CAWSIQGNSPLHF. The whole variable domain, remainder taken from reference TRBV30 and TRBJ1-6, is SQTIHQWPATLVQPVGSPLSLECTVEGTSNPNLYWYRQAAGRGLQLLFYSVGIGQISSEVPQNLSASRPQDRQFILSSKKLLLSDSGFYLCAWSIQGNSPLHFGNGTRLTVT.

CDR3 bases: TGTGCCAGCAGCACGCGGACAGGGAATCATGGCTACACCTTC. Translation: CASSTRTGNHGYTF. This sequence joins TRBV7-9 and TRBJ1-2; 8 positions agree with TRBD1. The CDR3 totals 14 residues. V lost 5 bases to trimming and J lost 6 bases; unmatched junction nucleotides: 8. The germline gives CDR1 SEHNR, CDR2 FQNEAQ (reference sequence).

This clone was observed a single time. This chain connects TRBV28 to TRBJ2-3; D is ambiguous. The V end was cut by 6 bases, the J end by 2 bases, with 3 bases between. The V gene's germline CDR1 is MDHEN and CDR2 SYDVKM. The CDR3 loop spans 11 amino acids. In DNA, the CDR3 is TGTGCCAGCAGAGCCACAGATACGCAGTATTTT. This translates into CASRATDTQYF.

A remark on this clone: This CDR3 is also generated by other DNA sequences in the sample. The rearrangement links TRBV27 to TRBJ2-5; 8 bases line up with TRBD2. With 4 bases clipped from V and 2 bases from J, the junction kept 12 bases outside the gene matches. Germline CDR1 reads MNHEY; CDR2 reads SMNVEV (reference sequence). The length of the CDR3 is 17 residues. CDR3 amino acids: CASSYSGGRILQETQYF. CDR3 DNA sequence: TGTGCCAGCAGTTACAGCGGGGGCCGTATCTTACAAGAGACCCAGTACTTC.

The genes are TRBV18 and TRBJ2-7, with a possible D match to TRBD2 (5 bases). Germline assignment: CDR1 KGHSH and CDR2 LQKENI. The CDR3 has 15 residues. The ends were cut back, 1 base at V and 0 bases at J, with 10 bases in the middle. CDR3 loop: CASSPQIGSSYEQYF. CDR3 in DNA: TGTGCCAGCTCACCACAAATAGGGAGCTCCTACGAGCAGTACTTC.

The chain joins TRBV19 to TRBJ1-2, with D perhaps matching TRBD1 (5 bases). Between the trimmed V and J ends, which lost 8 bases and 3 bases, there was a span of 22 bases. The CDR3 consists of 16 residues. In germline, CDR1 is LNHDA, CDR2 SQIVND (reference sequence). The CDR3 nucleotides are TGTGCCAGTCGAAACAGGACGGCCGGAGGGTACTATGGCTACACCTTC. Amino acids: CASRNRTAGGYYGYTF.

The chain uses TRBV19 and TRBJ2-7, with D possibly TRBD1 on 5 matching bases. Per the germline V gene, CDR1 is LNHDA and CDR2 is SQIVND (reference sequence). V lost 5 bases and J lost 2, with 13 bases in between. The CDR3 is made up of 14 amino acids. As DNA, the CDR3 is TGTGCCAGTAGTCGGGCAGGGTCACCCTACGAGCAGTACTTC. Protein: CASSRAGSPYEQYF.

The chain joins TRBV5-1 to TRBJ1-1, with TRBD1 matching 8 bases. The germline gives CDR1 SGHRS, CDR2 YFSETQ. The CDR3 has 19 residues. After removal of 3 bases from V and 0 bases from J, the junction contained 16 bases not matched to a gene. CDR3 loop: CASSYGGQGARVMNTEAFF. CDR3 DNA sequence: TGCGCCAGCAGCTATGGGGGCCAGGGGGCTCGGGTAATGAACACTGAAGCTTTCTTT.

The V and J genes are TRBV29-1 and TRBJ1-5, with TRBD1 identical over 7 bases. Germline V CDR1 and CDR2: SQVTM, ANQGSEA. Trimming removed 6 bases from V and 1 base from J; junction bases left unmatched: 3. This CDR3 has 13 residues. The CDR3, as DNA: TGCAGCGTGCAGGACAGGAGCAATCAGCCCCAGCATTTT. Residues: CSVQDRSNQPQHF.

On this clone: The same CDR3 is also encoded by other DNA sequences in this sample. The V and J genes are TRBV5-1 and TRBJ1-6; a weak D match, TRBD1 (5 bases). V lost 0 bases, J lost 7 bases, and 8 bases lay in between. Germline assignment: CDR1 SGHRS and CDR2 YFSETQ. This CDR3 spans 14 amino acids. CDR3 coding DNA: TGCGCCAGCAGCTTGGGACAGACGAATTCACCCCTCCACTTT. It is translated as CASSLGQTNSPLHF.

The chain is built from TRBV7-2 and TRBJ2-4, with 7 bases fitting TRBD2. The CDR3 spans 16 residues. The V gene's germline CDR1 is SGHTA and CDR2 FQGNSA. Germline trimming cut 3 bases from V and 8 bases from J; bases unmatched to any gene: 13. The DNA of the CDR3 is TGTGCCAGCAGCTTTTCCCCACACGGGGGGTCCGACATTCAGTACTTC. As protein: CASSFSPHGGSDIQYF.

V usage is TRBV9 and J usage is TRBJ2-5; 15 bases are shared with TRBD2. This CDR3 spans 17 amino acids. V trimming: 4 bases; J trimming: 4 bases; junction bases outside the gene matches: 8. The germline gives CDR1 SGDLS, CDR2 YYNGEE. CDR3 coding DNA: TGTGCCAGCAGCACGGGACTAGCGGGGGGCGTTGTAGAGACCCAGTACTTC. Its protein is CASSTGLAGGVVETQYF.

The rearrangement uses TRBV12-5 and TRBJ2-6; tentative D call: TRBD2 (5 bases). The germline V gene encodes CDR1 LGHNT and CDR2 FRNRAP. This CDR3 contains 14 residues. Trimming took off 7 bases at V and 2 bases at J, with 9 bases between the two ends. The CDR3 DNA is TGTGCTAGTGTTGAGGGAGCTGGGGCCAACGTCCTGACTTTC. This codes for CASVEGAGANVLTF.

CDR3 residues: CACARGGNQPQHF. The CDR3 nucleotides read TGTGCCTGTGCGAGGGGGGGGAATCAGCCCCAGCATTTT. This chain uses TRBV30 with TRBJ1-5; D may be TRBD1 (6 bases). The V gene's germline CDR1 is GTSNPN and CDR2 SVGIG (reference sequence). The CDR3 runs to 13 residues. The V end was cut by 6 bases, the J end by 4 bases, with 13 bases between. Full variable domain (missing parts from reference TRBV30 and TRBJ1-5): SQTIHQWPATLVQPVGSPLSLECTVEGTSNPNLYWYRQAAGRGLQLLFYSVGIGQISSEVPQNLSASRPQDRQFILSSKKLLLSDSGFYLCACARGGNQPQHFGDGTRLSIL.

This chain uses TRBV28 with TRBJ2-7, with D tentatively TRBD2 (5 bases). This CDR3 comprises 13 residues. Germline lookup yields CDR1 MDHEN and CDR2 SYDVKM. V was shortened by 7 bases and J by 6 bases, with 16 bases between the two germline ends. The CDR3 is CASIGGPRGEQYF. CDR3 nucleotides: TGTGCCAGCATTGGCGGGCCTCGAGGCGAGCAGTACTTC. Using reference TRBV28 and TRBJ2-7 for the parts outside the CDR3, the full variable domain is DVKVTQSSRYLVKRTGEKVFLECVQDMDHENMFWYRQDPGLGLRLIYFSYDVKMKEKGDIPEGYSVSREKKERFSLILESASTNQTSMYLCASIGGPRGEQYFGPGTRLTVT.